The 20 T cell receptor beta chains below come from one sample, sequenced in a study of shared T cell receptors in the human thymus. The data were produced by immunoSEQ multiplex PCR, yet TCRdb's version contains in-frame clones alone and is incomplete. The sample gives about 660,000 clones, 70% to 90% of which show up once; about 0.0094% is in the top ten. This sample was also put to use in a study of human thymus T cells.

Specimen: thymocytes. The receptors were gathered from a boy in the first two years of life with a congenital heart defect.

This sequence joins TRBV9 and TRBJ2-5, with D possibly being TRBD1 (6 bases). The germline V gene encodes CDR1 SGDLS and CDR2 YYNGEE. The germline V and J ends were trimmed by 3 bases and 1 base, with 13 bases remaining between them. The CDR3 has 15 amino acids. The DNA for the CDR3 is TGTGCCAGCAGCGCCCCAGGGGCGTTCCAAGAGACCCAGTACTTC. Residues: CASSAPGAFQETQYF.

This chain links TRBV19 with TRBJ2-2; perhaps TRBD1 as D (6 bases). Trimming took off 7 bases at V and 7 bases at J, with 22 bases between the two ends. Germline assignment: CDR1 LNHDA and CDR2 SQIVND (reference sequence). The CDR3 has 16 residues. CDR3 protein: CASKVGSGESVGELFF. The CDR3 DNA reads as TGTGCCAGTAAGGTGGGGTCAGGGGAGAGCGTCGGGGAGCTGTTTTTT.

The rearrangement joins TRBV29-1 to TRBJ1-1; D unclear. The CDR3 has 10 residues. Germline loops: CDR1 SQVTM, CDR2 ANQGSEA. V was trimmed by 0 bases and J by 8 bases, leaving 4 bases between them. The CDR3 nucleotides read TGCAGCGTTGAAGACAGGGAAGCTTTCTTT. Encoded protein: CSVEDREAFF. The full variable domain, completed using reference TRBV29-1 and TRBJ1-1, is SAVISQKPSRDICQRGTSLTIQCQVDSQVTMMFWYRQQPGQSLTLIATANQGSEATYESGFVIDKFPISRPNLTFSTLTVSNMSPEDSSIYLCSVEDREAFFGQGTRLTVV.

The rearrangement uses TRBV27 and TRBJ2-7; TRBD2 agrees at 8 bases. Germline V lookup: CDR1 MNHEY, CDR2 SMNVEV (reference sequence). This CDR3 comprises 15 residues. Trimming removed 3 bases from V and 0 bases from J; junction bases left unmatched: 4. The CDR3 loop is CASSFGREDSYEQYF. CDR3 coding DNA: TGTGCCAGCAGTTTCGGGCGGGAGGACTCCTACGAGCAGTACTTC.

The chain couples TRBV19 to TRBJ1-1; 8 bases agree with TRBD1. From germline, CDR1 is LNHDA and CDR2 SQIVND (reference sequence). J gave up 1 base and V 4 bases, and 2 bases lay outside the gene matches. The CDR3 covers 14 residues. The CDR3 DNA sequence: TGTGCCAGTAGTACCGACAGGGGGAACACTGAAGCTTTCTTT. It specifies CASSTDRGNTEAFF.

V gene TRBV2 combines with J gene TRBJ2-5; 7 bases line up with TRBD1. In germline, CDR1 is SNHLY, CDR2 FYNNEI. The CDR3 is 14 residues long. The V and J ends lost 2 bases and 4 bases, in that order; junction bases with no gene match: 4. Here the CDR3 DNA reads TGTGCCAGCAGTGAACAGGGGGAAACAGAGACCCAGTACTTC. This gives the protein CASSEQGETETQYF.

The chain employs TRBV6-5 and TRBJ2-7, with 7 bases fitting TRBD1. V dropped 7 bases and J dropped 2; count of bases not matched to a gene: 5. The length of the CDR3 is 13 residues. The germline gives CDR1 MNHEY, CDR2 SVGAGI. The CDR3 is CASNPTGTYEQYF. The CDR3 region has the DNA TGTGCCAGCAATCCGACAGGGACCTACGAGCAGTACTTC.

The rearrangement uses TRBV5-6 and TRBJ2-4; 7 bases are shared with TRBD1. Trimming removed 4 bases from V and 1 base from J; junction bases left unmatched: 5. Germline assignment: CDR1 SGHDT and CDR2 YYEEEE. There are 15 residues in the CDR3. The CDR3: CASSATGPAKNIQYF. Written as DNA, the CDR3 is TGTGCCAGCAGCGCGACAGGGCCGGCCAAAAACATTCAGTACTTC.

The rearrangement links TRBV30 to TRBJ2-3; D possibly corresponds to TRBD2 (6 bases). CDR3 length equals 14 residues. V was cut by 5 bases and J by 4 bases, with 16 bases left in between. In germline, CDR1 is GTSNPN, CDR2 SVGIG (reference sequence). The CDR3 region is CAWCQPRGPDTQYF. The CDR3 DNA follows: TGTGCCTGGTGCCAGCCGCGGGGTCCAGATACGCAGTATTTT.

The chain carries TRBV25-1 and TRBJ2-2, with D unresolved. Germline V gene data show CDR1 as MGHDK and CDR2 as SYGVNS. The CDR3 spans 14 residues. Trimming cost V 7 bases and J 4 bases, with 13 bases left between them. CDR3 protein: CASTTRGGTGELFF. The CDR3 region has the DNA TGTGCCAGCACGACCAGAGGTGGCACCGGGGAGCTGTTTTTT.

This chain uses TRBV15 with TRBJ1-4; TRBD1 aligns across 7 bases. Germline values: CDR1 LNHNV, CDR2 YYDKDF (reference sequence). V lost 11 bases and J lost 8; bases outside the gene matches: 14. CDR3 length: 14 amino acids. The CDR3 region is CASVGQGGREKLFF. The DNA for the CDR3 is TGTGCCTCGGTAGGGCAGGGGGGTCGAGAAAAACTGTTTTTT.

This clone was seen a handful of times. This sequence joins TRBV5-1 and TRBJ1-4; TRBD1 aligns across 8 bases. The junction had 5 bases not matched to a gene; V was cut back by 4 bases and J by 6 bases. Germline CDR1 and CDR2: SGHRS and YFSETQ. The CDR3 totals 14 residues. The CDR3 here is CASSKLTGDEKLFF. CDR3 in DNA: TGCGCCAGCAGCAAGTTGACAGGGGATGAAAAACTGTTTTTT.

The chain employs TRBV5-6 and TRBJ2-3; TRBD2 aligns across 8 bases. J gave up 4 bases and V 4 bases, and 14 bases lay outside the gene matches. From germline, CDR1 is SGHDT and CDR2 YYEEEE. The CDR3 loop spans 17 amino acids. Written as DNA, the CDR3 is TGTGCCAGCAGCCTCCCCAAGCGGGAGAGTAGGTCAGATACGCAGTATTTT. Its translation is CASSLPKRESRSDTQYF.

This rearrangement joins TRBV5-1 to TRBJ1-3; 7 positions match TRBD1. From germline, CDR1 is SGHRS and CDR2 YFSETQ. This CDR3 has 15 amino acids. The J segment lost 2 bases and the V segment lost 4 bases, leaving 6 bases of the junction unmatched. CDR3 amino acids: CASSLRGLTGNTIYF. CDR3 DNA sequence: TGCGCCAGCAGCCTTAGGGGGCTAACTGGAAACACCATATATTTT.

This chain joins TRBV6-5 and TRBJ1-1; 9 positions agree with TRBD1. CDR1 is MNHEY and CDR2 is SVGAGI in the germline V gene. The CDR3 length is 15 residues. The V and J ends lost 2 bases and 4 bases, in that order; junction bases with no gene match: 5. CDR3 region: CASSYITGGRTEAFF. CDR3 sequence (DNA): TGTGCCAGCAGTTACATCACAGGGGGCCGCACTGAAGCTTTCTTT.

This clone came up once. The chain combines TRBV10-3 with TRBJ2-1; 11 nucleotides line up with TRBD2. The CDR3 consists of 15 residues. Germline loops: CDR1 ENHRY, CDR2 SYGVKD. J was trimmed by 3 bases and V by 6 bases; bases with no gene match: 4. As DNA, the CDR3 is TGTGCCATCAGCCCTACTAGCGGGGGCTACAATGAGCAGTTCTTC. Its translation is CAISPTSGGYNEQFF.

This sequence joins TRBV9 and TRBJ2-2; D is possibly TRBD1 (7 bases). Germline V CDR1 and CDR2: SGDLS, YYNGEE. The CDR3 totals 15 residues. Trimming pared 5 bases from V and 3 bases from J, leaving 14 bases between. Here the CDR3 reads CASRGGRGDTGELFF. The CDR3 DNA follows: TGTGCCAGCAGGGGTGGCAGGGGGGACACCGGGGAGCTGTTTTTT.

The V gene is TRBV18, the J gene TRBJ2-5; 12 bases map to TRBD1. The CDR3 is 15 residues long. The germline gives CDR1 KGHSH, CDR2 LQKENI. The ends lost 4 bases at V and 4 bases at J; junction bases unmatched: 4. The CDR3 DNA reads TGTGCCAGCTCACGCCGGGGACAGGGGGCAGAGACCCAGTACTTC. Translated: CASSRRGQGAETQYF.

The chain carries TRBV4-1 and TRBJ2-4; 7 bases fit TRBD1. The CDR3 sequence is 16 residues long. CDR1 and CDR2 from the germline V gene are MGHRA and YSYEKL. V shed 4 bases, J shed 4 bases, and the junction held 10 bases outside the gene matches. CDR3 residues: CASSPGQTGPKNIQYF. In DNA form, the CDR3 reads TGCGCCAGCAGCCCAGGTCAGACAGGGCCTAAAAACATTCAGTACTTC.

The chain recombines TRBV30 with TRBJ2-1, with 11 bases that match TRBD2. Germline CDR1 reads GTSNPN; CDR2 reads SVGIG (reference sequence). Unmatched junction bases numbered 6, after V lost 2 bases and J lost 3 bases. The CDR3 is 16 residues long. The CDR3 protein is CAWSPPGLADYNEQFF. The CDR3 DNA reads TGTGCCTGGAGTCCACCGGGACTAGCGGACTACAATGAGCAGTTCTTC. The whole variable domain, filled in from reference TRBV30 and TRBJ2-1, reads SQTIHQWPATLVQPVGSPLSLECTVEGTSNPNLYWYRQAAGRGLQLLFYSVGIGQISSEVPQNLSASRPQDRQFILSSKKLLLSDSGFYLCAWSPPGLADYNEQFFGPGTRLTVL.